This TCR beta chain originates from a study of shared clonotypes between healthy human individuals. Looking at the study overall: Three plates were used per donor for CD4 naive, three for CD4 memory, two for CD8 naive and one for CD8 memory.

This clone is a singleton in its sample. Data came from immunoSEQ multiplex PCR; TCRdb stores just in-frame clones and leaves some out. Among 2 million to 3 million clones, approximately 94% were seen once, and the ten largest hold about 0.38%. This CDR3 spans 13 amino acids. Per germline, CDR1 MNHNS and CDR2 SASEGT. V was cut by 7 bases and J by 0 bases, with 7 bases left in between. The investigators split CD4+ cells into a CD45RA+ naive subset and a CD45RA-negative memory subset. The clonotype originates from a man aged 18-30 years in good health. Some clones in this sample may be carry-over from other donors' samples. This chain joins TRBV6-1 and TRBJ2-1; D is ambiguous. Source material: naive CD4+ T cells from PBMCs. Stated subset: CD45RA+ positively selected. The CDR3 sequence is CASTPSSYNEQFF. Written as DNA, the CDR3 is TGTGCCAGCACGCCCTCCTCCTACAATGAGCAGTTCTTC.